This is a list of T cell receptor beta chains from one sample in a study of blood T cell repertoires in COVID-19. Profiled with immunoSEQ multiplex PCR; TCRdb holds only in-frame clones, not every one. The table shows around 150,000 clones, with about 88% occurring only once. The source material was peripheral blood. The receptor source for this set is an elderly woman with acute or convalescent COVID-19. The CDR3 runs from the conserved cysteine through the conserved F or W. Fields, in order: CDR3 protein, CDR3 DNA, D gene, clone size, J gene, CDR3 length, V gene. The D gene is left open where the match is weak. Clone size appears in some rows only: once, few, many, or a class for an expanded clone.

CATRKPGHLF TGTGCCACCAGGAAACCGGGACACCTCTTC - - TRBJ2-7 10 TRBV15
CASSPTLAGGRNEQFF TGTGCCAGCAGTCCCACCTTAGCGGGAGGGCGGAATGAGCAGTTCTTC TRBD2 - TRBJ2-1 16 TRBV28
CATSPGGLAGAHEQYF TGTGCCACCAGCCCCGGGGGTCTAGCGGGAGCACACGAGCAGTACTTC TRBD2 - TRBJ2-7 16 TRBV15
CSATLQGYYGYTF TGCAGCGCGACCCTACAGGGATACTATGGCTACACCTTC - - TRBJ1-2 13 TRBV29-1
CASSAPWTSGGHGDEQFF TGTGCCAGCAGCGCGCCTTGGACTAGCGGGGGGCACGGGGATGAGCAGTTCTTC - - TRBJ2-1 18 TRBV21-1
CASSPGVLRDYGYTF TGTGCCAGCAGCCCAGGGGTGCTTAGGGACTATGGCTACACCTTC - - TRBJ1-2 15 TRBV28
CASSLIGGVGNQPQHF TGTGCCAGCAGTTTAATCGGGGGGGTAGGCAATCAGCCCCAGCATTTT - - TRBJ1-5 16 TRBV27
CASSALSGGSVRSTDTQYF TGTGCCAGCTCCGCTCTTAGCGGGGGCTCCGTTAGGAGCACAGATACGCAGTATTTT TRBD2 - TRBJ2-3 19 TRBV18
CASRSTTSGELFF TGCGCCAGCCGCTCAACAACCTCCGGGGAGCTGTTTTTT - few TRBJ2-2 13 TRBV5-1
CASSTGQGLYGYTF TGCGCCAGCAGCACGGGACAGGGGCTCTATGGCTACACCTTC TRBD1 - TRBJ1-2 14 TRBV5-1
CASSGETGGEQFF TGCGCCAGCAGCGGGGAGACAGGGGGCGAGCAGTTCTTC TRBD1 - TRBJ2-1 13 TRBV5-1
CASSLLSLSSYNSPLHF TGTGCCAGCAGTTTACTTTCCCTGAGCTCCTATAATTCACCCCTCCACTTT - - TRBJ1-6 17 TRBV27
CASSLGRGATGELFF TGTGCCAGCAGCTTAGGCAGGGGGGCCACCGGGGAGCTGTTTTTT - - TRBJ2-2 15 TRBV11-3
CASSSFTSGQETQYF TGTGCCAGCAGCTCCTTCACTAGCGGGCAAGAGACCCAGTACTTC TRBD2 - TRBJ2-5 15 TRBV7-2
CASSSVASGTYEQYF TGTGCCAGCAGCTCGGTGGCTAGCGGAACCTACGAGCAGTACTTC TRBD2 - TRBJ2-7 15 TRBV5-6
CASSLASYNSPLHF TGTGCCAGCAGCTTGGCCTCCTATAATTCACCCCTCCACTTT - - TRBJ1-6 14 TRBV7-2
CASSSTLQGARDTQYF TGTGCCAGCAGCTCCACACTACAGGGGGCTCGGGATACGCAGTATTTT TRBD1 - TRBJ2-3 16 TRBV7-9
CASSQRGSGTGQQDTQYF TGCGCCAGCAGCCAACGGGGTAGCGGGACAGGGCAGCAAGATACGCAGTATTTT - - TRBJ2-3 18 TRBV4-1
CASRAKLDSYEQYF TGTGCCAGCAGAGCTAAGCTTGACTCCTACGAGCAGTACTTC - few TRBJ2-7 14 TRBV6-5
CASSTSEKF TGTGCCAGCAGCACGTCAGAAAAATTT - - TRBJ1-1 9 TRBV7-9
CATSSLGREVEKLFF TGTGCCACCAGCAGCCTCGGCAGGGAGGTCGAAAAACTGTTTTTT - - TRBJ1-4 15 TRBV15
CATTLGAGTGLDYGYTF TGTGCCACTACACTGGGGGCTGGGACAGGGCTGGACTATGGCTACACCTTC TRBD1 - TRBJ1-2 17 TRBV19
CASSFAGIPSYEQYF TGTGCCAGCAGTTTTGCCGGGATACCCTCCTACGAGCAGTACTTC - - TRBJ2-7 15 TRBV28
CASSWGQGGQETQYF TGTGCCAGCAGTTGGGGACAGGGGGGCCAAGAGACCCAGTACTTC TRBD1 - TRBJ2-5 15 TRBV28
CASSKRTSGRADEQFF TGTGCCAGCAGTAAAAGGACTAGCGGGAGGGCAGATGAGCAGTTCTTC TRBD2 - TRBJ2-1 16 TRBV28
CASSLVAQGRSTDTQYF TGTGCCAGCAGCTTAGTGGCCCAGGGGCGAAGCACAGATACGCAGTATTTT - once TRBJ2-3 17 TRBV7-6
CASTPVGALSDTQYF TGTGCCTCAACCCCGGTAGGAGCCCTGTCTGATACGCAGTATTTT - - TRBJ2-3 15 TRBV10-3
CASNRQGYIQYF TGTGCCAGCAATCGACAGGGGTACATTCAGTACTTC TRBD1 - TRBJ2-4 12 TRBV2
CASSLVQGMNTEAFF TGCGCCAGCAGCTTGGTGCAGGGTATGAACACTGAAGCTTTCTTT - - TRBJ1-1 15 TRBV5-1
CASSKGRTGNYEQYF TGTGCCAGCAGCAAAGGAAGGACAGGAAACTACGAGCAGTACTTC - - TRBJ2-7 15 TRBV21-1
CASSPNRGNTEAFF TGTGCCAGCAGCCCCAACAGGGGGAACACTGAAGCTTTCTTT TRBD1 - TRBJ1-1 14 TRBV7-2
CASSPTTTSDHEQYF TGTGCCAGCAGCCCGACTACCACTAGCGACCACGAGCAGTACTTC TRBD2 - TRBJ2-7 15 TRBV3-1/TRBV3-2
CASSQEGAFSGNTIYF TGTGCCAGCAGCCAAGAGGGGGCCTTCTCTGGAAACACCATATATTTT - - TRBJ1-3 16 TRBV4-2
CASSQEANTEAFF TGCGCCAGCAGCCAAGAAGCCAACACTGAAGCTTTCTTT - - TRBJ1-1 13 TRBV4-3
CASSLTYGEQPQHF TGCGCCAGCAGCTTGACGTACGGGGAACAGCCCCAGCATTTT - - TRBJ1-5 14 TRBV5-1
CASSYSTGNSGNTIYF TGTGCCAGCAGTTACTCGACGGGGAACTCTGGAAACACCATATATTTT - - TRBJ1-3 16 TRBV6-6
CASSLPLTSGANEQFF TGTGCCAGCAGCTTACCCCTGACTAGCGGGGCTAATGAGCAGTTCTTC TRBD2 - TRBJ2-1 16 TRBV7-9
CASSKNGLAGGWSGELFF TGTGCCAGCAGCAAAAACGGACTAGCGGGAGGGTGGAGCGGGGAGCTGTTTTTT - - TRBJ2-2 18 TRBV21-1
CATSRDPTRTDEAFF TGTGCCACCAGCAGAGATCCCACAAGAACAGATGAAGCTTTCTTT - - TRBJ1-1 15 TRBV15
CASSSRPTGLMVETQYF TGTGCCAGCAGCTCGAGACCGACAGGGCTAATGGTTGAGACCCAGTACTTC TRBD1 - TRBJ2-5 17 TRBV5-4
CASSHSGTGGLKTQYF TGCGCCAGCAGCCACTCCGGGACAGGGGGCTTGAAGACCCAGTACTTC TRBD1 - TRBJ2-5 16 TRBV5-1
CATSDGGEYEQYF TGTGCCACCAGTGATGGGGGGGAGTACGAGCAGTACTTC TRBD2 - TRBJ2-7 13 TRBV24-1
CASTLREGPYEQYF TGTGCCAGCACTTTGCGGGAGGGCCCGTACGAGCAGTACTTC TRBD2 few TRBJ2-7 14 TRBV28
CASSQATYGYTF TGTGCCAGCAGCCAGGCAACCTATGGCTACACCTTC - - TRBJ1-2 12 TRBV3-1/TRBV3-2
CASTITGFTDTQYF TGTGCCAGCACCATAACAGGGTTCACAGATACGCAGTATTTT - - TRBJ2-3 14 TRBV11-2
CASVRSLAGGETQYF TGTGCCAGTGTACGTTCCCTAGCGGGAGGCGAGACCCAGTACTTC TRBD2 - TRBJ2-5 15 TRBV28
CASSSTGSSGNTIYF TGTGCCAGCAGCTCGACAGGAAGCTCTGGAAACACCATATATTTT - - TRBJ1-3 15 TRBV7-2
CASSFPDREETQYF TGCGCCAGCAGCTTCCCGGACAGGGAAGAGACCCAGTACTTC TRBD1 - TRBJ2-5 14 TRBV5-1
CASTGQANTGELFF TGTGCCAGCACCGGACAGGCGAACACCGGGGAGCTGTTTTTT TRBD1 - TRBJ2-2 14 TRBV6-5
CASSPNILRQGHDEQFF TGTGCCAGCAGCCCAAATATACTAAGACAGGGTCATGATGAGCAGTTCTTC TRBD1 - TRBJ2-1 17 TRBV7-9
CASSPTVNYGYTF TGTGCCAGCAGCCCGACAGTAAACTATGGCTACACCTTC - - TRBJ1-2 13 TRBV27
CASSLGQGAVGYGYTF TGTGCCAGCAGCTTAGGTCAGGGGGCGGTCGGCTATGGCTACACCTTC TRBD1 - TRBJ1-2 16 TRBV7-8
CASSRTPGGAETQYF TGTGCCAGCAGTCGCACACCGGGAGGGGCAGAGACCCAGTACTTC TRBD2 - TRBJ2-5 15 TRBV6-2/TRBV6-3
CASRHGQGNTDTQYF TGTGCCAGCAGGCATGGACAGGGGAACACAGATACGCAGTATTTT TRBD1 - TRBJ2-3 15 TRBV5-4